A selection of T cell receptor beta chains follows, all from one sample in a study of naive and memory T cell subsets. MiXCR was run by TCRdb on the UMI-ligation and nested PCR reads, yielding one entry per CDR3 protein. The table shows about 160,000 distinct CDR3 sequences, with 22% occurring only once. Sample: naive CD4+ T cells from blood. The source is a human donor in good health. Each CDR3 is given with its conserved first and last residue. A D gene is named only where the DNA matches it firmly. Part of the rows lack a size; the others show once, few, many or a class for expanded clones.

abundance	v_gene	d_gene	j_gene	CDR3nt	CDR3aa
-	TRBV5-1	-	TRBJ2-6	TGCGCCAGCAGCTTGGCGGGAACAGGGGCCAACGTCCTGACTTTC	CASSLAGTGANVLTF
few	TRBV28	-	TRBJ1-2	TGTGCCAGCAGTCTCGTTGTGGGGCAAGCTAACTATGGCTACACCTTC	CASSLVVGQANYGYTF
-	TRBV28	-	TRBJ2-1	TGTGCCAGCAGTTCAGCTTCGGGTTCGGGATACAATGAGCAGTTCTTC	CASSSASGSGYNEQFF
many	TRBV20-1	-	TRBJ2-1	TGCAGTGCTAGAGATTGGCCCGACAATGAGCAGTTCTTC	CSARDWPDNEQFF
-	TRBV20-1	-	TRBJ2-1	TGCAGTGCCTCCAGGGCCGGGAATGAGCAGTTCTTC	CSASRAGNEQFF
few	TRBV5-1	-	TRBJ2-7	TGCGCCAGCAGCGCATACTACGAGCAGTACTTC	CASSAYYEQYF
few	TRBV6-5	TRBD2	TRBJ2-2	TGTGCCAGCAGTTACTCGGGACTAGCGGGATATACCGGGGAGCTGTTTTTT	CASSYSGLAGYTGELFF
many	TRBV12-3/TRBV12-4	-	TRBJ1-6	TGTGCCAGCAGTTCCGGGAGGGGACCCCTCCACTTT	CASSSGRGPLHF
many	TRBV29-1	TRBD1	TRBJ1-2	TGCAGCGTTGGTCTTTCCGGGACAGAATATGGCTACACCTTC	CSVGLSGTEYGYTF
-	TRBV20-1	TRBD2	TRBJ2-1	TGCAGTGCTAGAGGACCCACGCTAGCGGGAGCGAGGGAGCAGTTCTTC	CSARGPTLAGAREQFF
few	TRBV20-1	-	TRBJ2-7	TGCAGTGCTGCTGGGAGAAAGGCCTACGAGCAGTACTTC	CSAAGRKAYEQYF
-	TRBV12-3/TRBV12-4	-	TRBJ1-5	TGTGCCAGCAGCCCAGGGTTCACTCAGCCCCAGCATTTT	CASSPGFTQPQHF
-	TRBV7-2	-	TRBJ2-2	TGTGCCAGCAGCTTAATGGAGGGTTGGGAAGAGCTGTTTTTT	CASSLMEGWEELFF
many	TRBV27	TRBD2	TRBJ2-7	TGTGCCAGCAGTTTAACTAGCGGGAGTTACGAGCAGTACTTC	CASSLTSGSYEQYF
-	TRBV19	TRBD1	TRBJ1-2	TGTGCCAGCCTACCCGGACAGGGGCGTAACTATGGCTACACCTTC	CASLPGQGRNYGYTF
few	TRBV20-1	-	TRBJ1-6	TGCAGTGCTAGTTTGACGGCGAATTCACCCCTCCACTTT	CSASLTANSPLHF
few	TRBV11-2	-	TRBJ2-5	TGTGCCAGCAACCCGTCCTTGCGGGAAGAGACCCAGTACTTC	CASNPSLREETQYF
-	TRBV24-1	TRBD2	TRBJ2-2	TGTGCCACCAGTGACCCTGGGACTAGCGGGAACACCGGGGAGCTGTTTTTT	CATSDPGTSGNTGELFF
once	TRBV6-1	TRBD2	TRBJ2-7	TGTGCCAGCAGTGTAGGGACTAGCCTGTACGAGCAGTACTTC	CASSVGTSLYEQYF
-	TRBV6-5	TRBD1	TRBJ1-4	TGTGCCAGCAGTTACTCTGTAGGGGGCGGTGAAGAAAAACTGTTTTTT	CASSYSVGGGEEKLFF
few	TRBV27	TRBD2	TRBJ2-5	TGTGCCAGCAGTTTAGCGGGAGCCCGAGAGACCCAGTACTTC	CASSLAGARETQYF
few	TRBV28	TRBD2	TRBJ2-5	TGTGCCAGCAGACCCTTCCTAGCGGGAGGGGAGACCCAGTACTTC	CASRPFLAGGETQYF
-	TRBV20-1	-	TRBJ2-7	TGCAGTGCTAGTTCCCCGGGCGGAACAAGCTCCTACGAGCAGTACTTC	CSASSPGGTSSYEQYF
-	TRBV7-2	TRBD2	TRBJ2-3	TGTGCCAGCAGCTTGGGACTAGCGGGGGGGTGGGGCACAGATACGCAGTATTTT	CASSLGLAGGWGTDTQYF
-	TRBV29-1	-	TRBJ2-3	TGCAGCGTTTTAGCGGACCCCACAGATACGCAGTATTTT	CSVLADPTDTQYF
-	TRBV7-9	TRBD1	TRBJ1-5	TGTGCCAGCAGCCCTGGACAGGGGCGGACGCCCCAGCATTTT	CASSPGQGRTPQHF
few	TRBV6-2/TRBV6-3	-	TRBJ1-1	TGTGCCAGCCGCCTGGTCGGTGAAGCTTTCTTT	CASRLVGEAFF
-	TRBV4-1	-	TRBJ2-7	TGCGCCAGCAGCCAAGACGGGGTGAAGCAGTACTTC	CASSQDGVKQYF
-	TRBV6-5	TRBD1	TRBJ2-5	TGTGCCAGCAGTGCGGACAGGGGGGGAGAGACCCAGTACTTC	CASSADRGGETQYF
few	TRBV12-3/TRBV12-4	TRBD2	TRBJ2-1	TGTGCCAGCACCCTTAGCGGGAGGGCCACGAATGAGCAGTTCTTC	CASTLSGRATNEQFF
-	TRBV7-9	-	TRBJ1-5	TGTGCCAGCAGCTTAGCCGGGAGCAATCAGCCCCAGCATTTT	CASSLAGSNQPQHF
-	TRBV9	-	TRBJ2-3	TGTGCCAGCAGCGCCTTGGAAGGGAGCACAGATACGCAGTATTTT	CASSALEGSTDTQYF
few	TRBV14	-	TRBJ1-5	TGTGCCAGCAGCCAAGGGCTGGATCAGCCCCAGCATTTT	CASSQGLDQPQHF
-	TRBV19	-	TRBJ2-2	TGTGCCAGTACTCGGACAGCGAACACCGGGGAGCTGTTTTTT	CASTRTANTGELFF
-	TRBV29-1	-	TRBJ2-1	TGCAGCGTTGAACCCCTTTACAATGAGCAGTTCTTC	CSVEPLYNEQFF
many	TRBV4-1	TRBD2	TRBJ2-2	TGCGCCAGCAGCCAGGTGGGAGGGCCACTTCTCGGGGAGCTGTTTTTT	CASSQVGGPLLGELFF
-	TRBV7-2	TRBD2	TRBJ2-5	TGTGCCAGCAGCTATAGCGGGAGAGAGACCCAGTACTTC	CASSYSGRETQYF
-	TRBV5-1	-	TRBJ2-3	TGCGCCAGCAGCTTGCAGGAGCCAAGCACAGATACGCAGTATTTT	CASSLQEPSTDTQYF
-	TRBV6-6	TRBD2	TRBJ2-1	TGTGCCAGCAGGAAGGGACTAATCCAATCGAGCTCCTACAATGAGCAGTTCTTC	CASRKGLIQSSSYNEQFF
few	TRBV25-1	-	TRBJ1-4	TGTGCCACTCGGGGGGATCCTGAAAAACTGTTTTTT	CATRGDPEKLFF